One sample yielded the 4 T cell receptor beta chains listed below, sequenced in a study of blood T cell repertoires in COVID-19. Profiling relied on immunoSEQ multiplex PCR, and the TCRdb table lists in-frame clones only, not all of them. The sample records approximately 220,000 clones, around 82% being singletons. Sequencing was performed on PBMCs or T cells enriched from blood (not recorded which). These receptor sequences come from a woman aged 35 to 49 who had been exposed to COVID-19.

The V gene is TRBV29-1, the J gene TRBJ2-7; 12 nucleotides agree with TRBD2. CDR1 and CDR2 from the germline V gene are SQVTM and ANQGSEA. The CDR3 contains 11 residues. With V trimmed by 7 bases and J by 5 bases, 0 bases remained unmatched. The DNA for the CDR3 is TGCAGCGGGACTAGCGGGGACGAGCAGTACTTC. Residues: CSGTSGDEQYF.

This chain joins TRBV7-9 and TRBJ2-5; TRBD1 matches at 9 bases. The V segment lost 2 bases and the J segment 5 bases; nucleotides outside the gene matches: 6. CDR3 size: 15 residues. Germline CDR1 and CDR2: SEHNR and FQNEAQ (reference sequence). The CDR3 bases are TGTGCCAGCAGCTTAAACAGGGGGCTGGTGGAGACCCAGTACTTC. Its protein product is CASSLNRGLVETQYF.

Only a few counts were recorded for this clone. CDR3 protein: CASGGGEDNQPQHF. The CDR3 DNA is TGTGCCAGCGGCGGGGGGGAAGACAATCAGCCCCAGCATTTT. This rearrangement joins TRBV7-9 to TRBJ1-5; D is perhaps TRBD1 (5 bases). This CDR3 is 14 amino acids long. Germline V gene lookup returns CDR1 SEHNR and CDR2 FQNEAQ (reference sequence). Trimming removed 8 bases at V and 3 bases at J, with 14 bases between.

The chain joins TRBV5-1 to TRBJ2-5; TRBD2 is a possible D gene (7 bases). The CDR3 spans 15 residues. Trimming left V 0 bases short and J 6 bases short, with 15 bases between. CDR1 and CDR2 (germline): SGHRS, YFSETQ. CDR3 residues: CASSLEGGASQTQYF. CDR3 coding DNA: TGCGCCAGCAGCTTGGAAGGGGGGGCCTCACAGACCCAGTACTTC.